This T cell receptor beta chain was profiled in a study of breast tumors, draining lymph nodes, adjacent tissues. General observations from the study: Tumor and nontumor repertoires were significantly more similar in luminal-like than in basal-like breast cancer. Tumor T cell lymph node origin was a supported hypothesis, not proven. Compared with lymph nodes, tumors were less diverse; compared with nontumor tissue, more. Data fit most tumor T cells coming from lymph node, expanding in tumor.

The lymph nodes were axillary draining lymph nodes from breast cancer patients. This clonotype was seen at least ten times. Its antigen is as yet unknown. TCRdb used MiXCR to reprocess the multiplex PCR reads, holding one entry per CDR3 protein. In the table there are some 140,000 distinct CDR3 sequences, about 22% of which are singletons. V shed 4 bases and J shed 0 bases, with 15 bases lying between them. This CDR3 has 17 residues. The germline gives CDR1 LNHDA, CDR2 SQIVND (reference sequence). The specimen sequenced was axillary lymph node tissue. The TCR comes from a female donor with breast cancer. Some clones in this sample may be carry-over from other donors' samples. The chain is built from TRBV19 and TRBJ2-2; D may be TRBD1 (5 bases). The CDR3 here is CASSNPFDSSNTGELFF. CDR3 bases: TGTGCCAGTAGTAACCCCTTCGACAGCTCGAACACCGGGGAGCTGTTTTTT.